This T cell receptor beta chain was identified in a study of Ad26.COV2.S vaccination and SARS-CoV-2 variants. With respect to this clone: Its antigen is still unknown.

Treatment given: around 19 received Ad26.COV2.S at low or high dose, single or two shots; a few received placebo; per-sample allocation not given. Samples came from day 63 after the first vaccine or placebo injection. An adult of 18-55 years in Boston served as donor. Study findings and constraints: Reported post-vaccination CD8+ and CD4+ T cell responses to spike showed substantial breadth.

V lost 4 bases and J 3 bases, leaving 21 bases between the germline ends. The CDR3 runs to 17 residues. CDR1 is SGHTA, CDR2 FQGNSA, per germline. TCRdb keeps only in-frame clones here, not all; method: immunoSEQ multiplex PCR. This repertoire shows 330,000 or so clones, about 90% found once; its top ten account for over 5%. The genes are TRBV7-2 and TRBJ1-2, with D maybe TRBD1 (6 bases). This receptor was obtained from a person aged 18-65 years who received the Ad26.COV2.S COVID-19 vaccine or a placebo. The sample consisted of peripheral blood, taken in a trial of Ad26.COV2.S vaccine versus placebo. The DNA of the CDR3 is TGTGCCAGCAGCTCCTACGGGGGCTATCACGGGGACTATGGCTACACCTTC. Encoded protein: CASSSYGGYHGDYGYTF.